This record covers a single T cell receptor (beta chain). Germline V gene lookup returns CDR1 MNHNY and CDR2 SVGAGI (reference sequence). This CDR3 spans 14 amino acids. The V end was cut by 2 bases, the J end by 9 bases, with 15 bases between. The sample belongs to a study of blood T cell repertoires in COVID-19. Study in general: Both acute and convalescent COVID-19 samples were obtained from the United States, Italy and Spain.

The repertoire was sequenced with immunoSEQ multiplex PCR; TCRdb's copy has only in-frame clones and lacks some. The sample has some 150,000 clones; roughly 90% are singletons. The sequenced material came from peripheral blood. The gene calls are TRBV6-6 and TRBJ2-3; maybe TRBD2 (5 bases). The receptor was derived from a human donor in a cohort sampled during active COVID-19. The CDR3 here is CASSYAPTGSTQYF. The CDR3 region has the DNA TGTGCCAGCAGTTACGCCCCCACGGGGAGCACGCAGTATTTT.